The sequence of this T cell receptor (beta chain) was determined in a study of cytomegalovirus exposure and HLA in healthy donors. Notes on the study in general: V segments that were indistinguishable, TRBV6-2 and TRBV6-3 among them, were omitted from analysis. Most CMV-associated TCR beta chains appeared HLA-restricted in a later analysis. Later examination showed HLA-associated TCR beta chains had greater clonal expansion than equally common others.

The CDR3 has 16 amino acids. V trimming: 3 bases; J trimming: 4 bases; junction bases outside the gene matches: 10. Germline V gives CDR1 LNHDA, CDR2 SQIVND (reference sequence). A multiplex PCR was run with 60 Vbeta primers and 13 Jbeta primers. Clones were sequenced by immunoSEQ multiplex PCR, and TCRdb holds only the in-frame ones, with some missing. Of around 52,000 clones listed, about 80% are singletons. On this clone itself: Its antigen is not known.

The sample taken for sequencing was PBMCs. This TCR was recovered from a middle-aged man in good health and CMV-seronegative. The rearrangement uses TRBV19 and TRBJ1-2; the match to TRBD1 covers 8 bases. The CDR3 coding sequence is TGTGCCAGTAGTATCGGACAGGGATTTTCCCCCTATGGCTACACCTTC. This codes for CASSIGQGFSPYGYTF. The entire variable domain, with the rest obtained from reference TRBV19 and TRBJ1-2, is as follows: DGGITQSPKYLFRKEGQNVTLSCEQNLNHDAMYWYRQDPGQGLRLIYYSQIVNDFQKGDIAEGYSVSREKKESFPLTVTSAQKNPTAFYLCASSIGQGFSPYGYTFGSGTRLTVV.